This TCR beta chain was found in a study of shared clonotypes between healthy human individuals (dated by TCRdb to between 2020 and 2021). Context from the whole study: The cohort included three men and two women between 18 and 49 years of age. For each donor, CD4 naive and CD4 memory were each run on three plates, CD8 naive on two plates, and CD8 memory on one plate. The study deeply sequenced blood TCR repertoires of five healthy adults to estimate repertoire size and the extent of clonotype sharing between individuals. Libraries were prepared and TCR repertoires were sequenced by different laboratories using diverse techniques, in order to increase sequencing depth and limit assay-specific biases. Leukapheresis yielded between about 0.8 and 8.9 billion PBMCs per donor. Findings and caveats that apply to the study as a whole: Only blood was sampled, and tissue TCR repertoires likely differ from those in blood. Approximately 4.8% of naive CD4, more than 3% of naive CD8, approximately 2% of memory CD4, and 0.4% of memory CD8 clonotypes were shared across several donors. The small number of donors limited the genetic and exposure-history diversity represented. Even with the large sequencing depth, rarefaction of the sorted-subset datasets indicated that sequencing was incomplete. Higher generation probabilities were observed for clonotypes shared by all four sorted-subset donors than for non-shared clonotypes. Based on pairwise subsampling, the degree of clonotype sharing among donors was expected to be affected by sequencing depth. Estimated clonotype richness was generally larger for naive than for memory subsets.

In regard to this clone: Which antigen it targets is not known. Base qualities are not provided; no much larger clone lies one nucleotide away.

CD8 naive samples consisted of CD45RO-negative cells that were positively selected for CCR7, yielding a CD45RA+CCR7+ population without TemRA cells. Donors were healthy HIV-negative adults with no recently reported acute infections or vaccinations. Every donor was a Caucasian adult residing in Nashville, Tennessee, USA. After blood collection by leukapheresis, PBMCs were isolated using Ficoll-Histopaque density gradient centrifugation and then cryopreserved in the vapor phase of liquid nitrogen. Analytical flow cytometry was used to check the purity and quantity of each magnetically sorted T cell population. From each sorted fraction, genomic DNA was isolated and quantified by UV absorbance on a Nanodrop 2000c. Counted from cysteine to phenylalanine, this CDR3 has 15 amino acids. Solely the CDR3 DNA is kept, with 45 bases framed from the first base. Trimming at the junction amounts to 0 bases on V and 2 bases on J, and the germline ends lie 8 bases apart. The germline V gene sets CDR1 to SGHDT and CDR2 to YYEEEE.

Using the deep immunoSEQ assay, TCR CDR3 regions were amplified from genomic DNA by multiplex PCR. Genomic DNA extracted from each cell subset was distributed evenly over all wells of several immunoSEQ 96-well plates, and each plate served as one replicate. For sorted subsets, each replicate PCR was loaded with 200 to 250 ng genomic DNA, equivalent to 30,000 or so T cell genomes. Purified libraries were measured with a Qubit 3.0 fluorometer, size-checked on a Bioanalyzer 2100, and measured again with the KAPA Library Quantification kit. A separate single-read 150-cycle Illumina NextSeq 550 flow cell was used to sequence each immunoSEQ 96-well plate. In the original analysis: Because the immunoSEQ output included only junctional sequences and no quality scores, the filtering could not be the same as the filtering used for full-length reads. Sequences were annotated with PyIR, a Python wrapper for IgBLAST v1.9, using IMGT germline references to assign V/J genes and CDR3. Reads were removed for weak V/J assignments (E-value above 1e-6), missing CDR3, stop codons, out-of-frame junctions, or ambiguous translated residues. V3J clonotypes were defined as sequences sharing an identical inferred V gene, J gene, and CDR3 amino acid sequence. To compute the percentage overlap between repertoires, the number of shared unique clonotypes was divided by the size of the smaller repertoire. Richness of each repertoire was evaluated using RTK rarefaction, the Chao1 estimator, and Recon v2.1 estimates of unobserved clonotypes. Generation probabilities for all TCRbeta clonotypes obtained by the gDNA method from a few donors were computed using OLGA. Not all clones reach the TCRdb copy of this immuneACCESS table, which keeps in-frame sequences only. Checked studies attribute under half of the gap to unresolved V genes and leave the rest unexplained. The DNA gave D and trimming, while V, J and clone size come from that table. The sample yields fewer than 1 million clones; 90% to 97% were counted once. The top ten clonotypes cover about 0.25% of the sample.

The sequence links TRBV5-6 to TRBJ1-4; tentative D gene TRBD1, with 5 bases matching. The sequence was collected from a man younger than 40 in good health. Sequenced input: naive CD8+ T cells sorted from blood. Sample cell subset or site, as interpreted from the label and publication: CD45RA+CCR7+. The DNA sequence reads TGTGCCAGCAGCTTGGCGGGACTGACTAATGAAAAACTGTTTTTT. Translated, this gives CASSLAGLTNEKLFF.